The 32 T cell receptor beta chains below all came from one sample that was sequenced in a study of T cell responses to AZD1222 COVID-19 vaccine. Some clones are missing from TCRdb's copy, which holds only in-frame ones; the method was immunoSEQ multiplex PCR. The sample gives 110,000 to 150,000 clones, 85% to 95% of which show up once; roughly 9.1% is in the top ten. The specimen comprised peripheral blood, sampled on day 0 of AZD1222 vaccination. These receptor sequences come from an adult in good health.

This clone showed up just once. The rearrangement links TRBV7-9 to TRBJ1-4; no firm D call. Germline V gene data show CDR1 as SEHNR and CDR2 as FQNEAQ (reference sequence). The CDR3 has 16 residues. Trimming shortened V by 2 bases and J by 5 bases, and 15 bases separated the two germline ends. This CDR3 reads CASSLSPTAENEKLFF. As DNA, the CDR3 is TGTGCCAGCAGCTTATCCCCGACGGCAGAGAATGAAAAACTGTTTTTT.

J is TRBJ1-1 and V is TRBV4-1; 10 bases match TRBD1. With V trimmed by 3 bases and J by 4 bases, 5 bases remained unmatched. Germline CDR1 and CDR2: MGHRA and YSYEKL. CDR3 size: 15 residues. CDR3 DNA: TGCGCCAGCAGCCAGGACAGGGGGATGGTCACTGAAGCTTTCTTT. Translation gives CASSQDRGMVTEAFF.

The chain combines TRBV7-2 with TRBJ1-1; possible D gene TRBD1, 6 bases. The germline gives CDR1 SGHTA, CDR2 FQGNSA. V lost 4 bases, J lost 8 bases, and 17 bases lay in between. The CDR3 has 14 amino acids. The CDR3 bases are TGTGCCAGCAGCTCCCTACAGACAGGACGAGAAGCTTTCTTT. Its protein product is CASSSLQTGREAFF.

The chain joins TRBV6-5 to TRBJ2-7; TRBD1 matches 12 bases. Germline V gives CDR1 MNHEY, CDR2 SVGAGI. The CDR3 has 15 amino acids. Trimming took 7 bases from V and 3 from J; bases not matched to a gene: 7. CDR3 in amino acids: CASTGTGGTYYEQYF. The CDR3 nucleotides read TGTGCCAGCACCGGGACAGGGGGCACCTACTACGAGCAGTACTTC.

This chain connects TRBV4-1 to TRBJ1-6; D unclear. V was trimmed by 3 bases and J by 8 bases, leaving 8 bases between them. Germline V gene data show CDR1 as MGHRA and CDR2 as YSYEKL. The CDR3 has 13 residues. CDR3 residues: CASSHDLDSPLHF. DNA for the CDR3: TGCGCCAGCAGCCACGACCTAGATTCACCCCTCCACTTT.

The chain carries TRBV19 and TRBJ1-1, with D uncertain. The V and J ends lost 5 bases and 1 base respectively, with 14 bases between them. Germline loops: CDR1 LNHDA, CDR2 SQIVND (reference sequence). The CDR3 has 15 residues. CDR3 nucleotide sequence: TGTGCCAGTAGTGACGGTGCCCTGCCGAACACTGAAGCTTTCTTT. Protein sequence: CASSDGALPNTEAFF.

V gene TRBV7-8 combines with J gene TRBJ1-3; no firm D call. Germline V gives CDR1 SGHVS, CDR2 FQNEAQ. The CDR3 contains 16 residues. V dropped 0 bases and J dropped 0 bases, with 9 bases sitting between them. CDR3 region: CASSLARRSSGNTIYF. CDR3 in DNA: TGTGCCAGCAGCTTAGCGCGTAGGAGCTCTGGAAACACCATATATTTT. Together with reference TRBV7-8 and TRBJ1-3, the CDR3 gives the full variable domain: GAGVSQSPRYKVAKRGQDVALRCDPISGHVSLFWYQQALGQGPEFLTYFQNEAQLDKSGLPSDRFFAERPEGSVSTLKIQRTQQEDSAVYLCASSLARRSSGNTIYFGEGSWLTVV.

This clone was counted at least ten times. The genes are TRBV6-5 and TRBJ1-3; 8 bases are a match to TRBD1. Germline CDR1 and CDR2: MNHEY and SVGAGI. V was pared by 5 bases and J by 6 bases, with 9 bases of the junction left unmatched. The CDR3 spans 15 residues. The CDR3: CASSSELTGANTIYF. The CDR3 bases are TGTGCCAGCAGTAGCGAACTGACAGGGGCAAACACCATATATTTT.

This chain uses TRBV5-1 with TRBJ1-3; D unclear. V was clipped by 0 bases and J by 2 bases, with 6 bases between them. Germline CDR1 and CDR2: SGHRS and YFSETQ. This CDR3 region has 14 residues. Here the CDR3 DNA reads TGCGCCAGCAGCTTGGACTCTGCTGGAAACACCATATATTTT. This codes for CASSLDSAGNTIYF.

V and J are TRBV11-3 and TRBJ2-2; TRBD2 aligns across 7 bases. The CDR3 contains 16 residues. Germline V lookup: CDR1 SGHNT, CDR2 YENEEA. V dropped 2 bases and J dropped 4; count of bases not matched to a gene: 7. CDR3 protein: CASSLLGGGATGELFF. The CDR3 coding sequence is TGTGCCAGCAGCTTATTGGGCGGGGGAGCCACCGGGGAGCTGTTTTTT.

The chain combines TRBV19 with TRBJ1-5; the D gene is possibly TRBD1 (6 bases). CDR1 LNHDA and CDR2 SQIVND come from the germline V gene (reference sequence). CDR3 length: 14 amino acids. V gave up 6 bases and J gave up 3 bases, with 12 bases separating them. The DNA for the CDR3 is TGTGCCAGTAGCAACAGGGTCCCCAATCAGCCCCAGCATTTT. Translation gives CASSNRVPNQPQHF.

The CDR3 reads CASSPDANTEAFF. CDR3 sequence (DNA): TGCGCCAGCAGCCCCGATGCAAACACTGAAGCTTTCTTT. The chain has TRBV5-1 and TRBJ1-1; no firm D call. Germline CDR1 SGHRS, CDR2 YFSETQ. The CDR3 spans 13 residues. The germline V and J ends were trimmed by 4 bases and 2 bases, with 9 bases remaining between them.

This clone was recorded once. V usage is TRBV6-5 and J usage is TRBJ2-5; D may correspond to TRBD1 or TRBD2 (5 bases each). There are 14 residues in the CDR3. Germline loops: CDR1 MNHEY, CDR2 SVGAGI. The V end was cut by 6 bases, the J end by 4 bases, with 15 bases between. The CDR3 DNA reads TGTGCCAGCAGGGGGGTTCTATTGAGAGAGACCCAGTACTTC. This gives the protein CASRGVLLRETQYF.

CDR3 DNA sequence: TGTGCCAGCAGCGTTTGGGAATCGGGCACTGAAGCTTTCTTT. Encoded protein: CASSVWESGTEAFF. The V gene is TRBV9, the J gene TRBJ1-1; no firm D call. V was cut by 2 bases and J by 4 bases, with 12 bases left in between. Germline V gene data show CDR1 as SGDLS and CDR2 as YYNGEE. The CDR3 has 14 amino acids.

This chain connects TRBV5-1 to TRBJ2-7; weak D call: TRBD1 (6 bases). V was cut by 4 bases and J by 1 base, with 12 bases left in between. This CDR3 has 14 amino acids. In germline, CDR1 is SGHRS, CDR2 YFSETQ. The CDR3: CASSPGQPSYEQYF. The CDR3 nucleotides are TGCGCCAGCAGCCCCGGACAGCCGTCCTACGAGCAGTACTTC. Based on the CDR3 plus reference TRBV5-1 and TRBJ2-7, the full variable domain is KAGVTQTPRYLIKTRGQQVTLSCSPISGHRSVSWYQQTPGQGLQFLFEYFSETQRNKGNFPGRFSGRQFSNSRSEMNVSTLELGDSALYLCASSPGQPSYEQYFGPGTRLTVT.

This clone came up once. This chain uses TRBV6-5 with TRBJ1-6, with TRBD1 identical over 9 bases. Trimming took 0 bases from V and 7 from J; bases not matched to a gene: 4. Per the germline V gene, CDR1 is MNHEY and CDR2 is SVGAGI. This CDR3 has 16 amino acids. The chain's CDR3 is CASSYSTGGGNSPLHF. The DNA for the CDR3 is TGTGCCAGCAGTTACTCGACAGGGGGAGGGAATTCACCCCTCCACTTT.

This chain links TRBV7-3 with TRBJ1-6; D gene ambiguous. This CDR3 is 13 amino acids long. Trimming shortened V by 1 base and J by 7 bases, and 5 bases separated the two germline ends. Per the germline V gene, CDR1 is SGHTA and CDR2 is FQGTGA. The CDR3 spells CASSLSGNSPLHF. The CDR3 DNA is TGTGCCAGCAGCTTAAGTGGGAATTCACCCCTCCACTTT. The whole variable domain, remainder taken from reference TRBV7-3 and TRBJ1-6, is GAGVSQTPSNKVTEKGKYVELRCDPISGHTALYWYRQSLGQGPEFLIYFQGTGAADDSGLPNDRFFAVRPEGSVSTLKIQRTERGDSAVYLCASSLSGNSPLHFGNGTRLTVT.

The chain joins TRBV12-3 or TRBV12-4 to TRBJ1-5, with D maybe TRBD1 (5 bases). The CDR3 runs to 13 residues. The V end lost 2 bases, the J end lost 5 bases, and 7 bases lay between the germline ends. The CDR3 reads CASSLWGDQPQHF. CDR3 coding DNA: TGTGCCAGCAGTTTATGGGGGGATCAGCCCCAGCATTTT.

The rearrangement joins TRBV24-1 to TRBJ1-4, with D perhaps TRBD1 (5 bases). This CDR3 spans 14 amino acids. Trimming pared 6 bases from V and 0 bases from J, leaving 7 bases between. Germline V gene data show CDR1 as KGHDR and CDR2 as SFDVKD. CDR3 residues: CATSRQPTNEKLFF. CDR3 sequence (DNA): TGTGCCACCAGTCGACAGCCAACTAATGAAAAACTGTTTTTT.

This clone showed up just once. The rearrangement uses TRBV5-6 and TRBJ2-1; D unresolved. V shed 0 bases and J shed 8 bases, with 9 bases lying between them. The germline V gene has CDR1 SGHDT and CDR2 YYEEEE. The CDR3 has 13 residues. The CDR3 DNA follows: TGTGCCAGCAGCTTGGTGGCCGCGGATGAGCAGTTCTTC. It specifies CASSLVAADEQFF. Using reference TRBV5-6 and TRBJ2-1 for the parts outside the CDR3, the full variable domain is DAGVTQSPTHLIKTRGQQVTLRCSPKSGHDTVSWYQQALGQGPQFIFQYYEEEERQRGNFPDRFSGHQFPNYSSELNVNALLLGDSALYLCASSLVAADEQFFGPGTRLTVL.

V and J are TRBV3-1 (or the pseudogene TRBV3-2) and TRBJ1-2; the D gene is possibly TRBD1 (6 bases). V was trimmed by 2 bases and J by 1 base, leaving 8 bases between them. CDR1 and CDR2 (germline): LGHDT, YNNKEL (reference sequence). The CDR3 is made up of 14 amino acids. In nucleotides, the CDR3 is TGTGCCAGCAGCCAAACAGGGTATAACTATGGCTACACCTTC. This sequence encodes CASSQTGYNYGYTF.

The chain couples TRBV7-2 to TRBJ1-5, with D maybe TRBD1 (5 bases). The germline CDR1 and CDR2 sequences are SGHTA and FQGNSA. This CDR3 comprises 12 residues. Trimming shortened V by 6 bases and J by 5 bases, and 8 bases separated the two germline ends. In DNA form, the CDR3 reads TGTGCCAGCAGGACAGCCCATCAGCCCCAGCATTTT. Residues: CASRTAHQPQHF.

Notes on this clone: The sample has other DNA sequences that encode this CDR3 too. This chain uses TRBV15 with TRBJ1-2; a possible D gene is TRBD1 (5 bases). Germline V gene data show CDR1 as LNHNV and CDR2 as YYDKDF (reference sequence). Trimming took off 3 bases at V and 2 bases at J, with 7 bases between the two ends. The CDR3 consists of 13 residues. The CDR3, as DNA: TGTGCCACCAGCAGGGACACCAACTATGGCTACACCTTC. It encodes CATSRDTNYGYTF.

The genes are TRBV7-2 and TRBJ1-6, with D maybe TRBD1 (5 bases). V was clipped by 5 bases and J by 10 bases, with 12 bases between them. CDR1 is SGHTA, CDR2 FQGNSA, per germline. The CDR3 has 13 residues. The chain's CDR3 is CASSGDVSSPLHF. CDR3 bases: TGTGCCAGCAGCGGGGACGTGAGCTCACCCCTCCACTTT. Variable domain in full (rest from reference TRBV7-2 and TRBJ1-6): GAGVSQSPSNKVTEKGKDVELRCDPISGHTALYWYRQSLGQGLEFLIYFQGNSAPDKSGLPSDRFSAERTGGSVSTLTIQRTQQEDSAVYLCASSGDVSSPLHFGNGTRLTVT.

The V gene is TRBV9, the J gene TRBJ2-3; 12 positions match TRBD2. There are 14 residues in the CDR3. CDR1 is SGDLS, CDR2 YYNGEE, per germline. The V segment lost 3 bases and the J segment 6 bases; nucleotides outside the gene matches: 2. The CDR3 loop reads CASSAGLAGDTQYF. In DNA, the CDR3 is TGTGCCAGCAGCGCCGGACTAGCGGGGGATACGCAGTATTTT.

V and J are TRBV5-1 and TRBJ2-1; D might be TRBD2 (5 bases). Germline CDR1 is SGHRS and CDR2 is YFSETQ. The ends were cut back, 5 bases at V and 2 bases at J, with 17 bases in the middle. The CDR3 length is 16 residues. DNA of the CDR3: TGCGCCAGCAGTTGGCCTAGCCCTGGCCCCTACAATGAGCAGTTCTTC. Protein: CASSWPSPGPYNEQFF.

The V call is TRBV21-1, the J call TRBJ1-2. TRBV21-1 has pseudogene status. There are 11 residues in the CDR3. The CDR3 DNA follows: TGTTTGGGGAGAGCTAACTATGGCTACACCTTC. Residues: CLGRANYGYTF.

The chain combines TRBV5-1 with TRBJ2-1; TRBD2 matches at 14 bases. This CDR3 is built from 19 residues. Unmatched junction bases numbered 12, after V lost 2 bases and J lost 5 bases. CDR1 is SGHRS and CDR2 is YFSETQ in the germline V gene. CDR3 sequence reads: CASSFTPGTSGGLNNEQFF. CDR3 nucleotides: TGCGCCAGCAGCTTCACTCCCGGGACTAGCGGGGGCCTAAACAATGAGCAGTTCTTC.

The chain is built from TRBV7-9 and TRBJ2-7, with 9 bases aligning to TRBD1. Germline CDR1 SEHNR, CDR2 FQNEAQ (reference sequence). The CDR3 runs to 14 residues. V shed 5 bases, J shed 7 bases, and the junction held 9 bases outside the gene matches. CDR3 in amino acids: CASSGGQGPLEQYF. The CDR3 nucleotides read TGTGCCAGCAGCGGGGGACAGGGCCCTTTGGAGCAGTACTTC. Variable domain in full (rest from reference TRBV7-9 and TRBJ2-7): DTGVSQNPRHKITKRGQNVTFRCDPISEHNRLYWYRQTLGQGPEFLTYFQNEAQLEKSRLLSDRFSAERPKGSFSTLEIQRTEQGDSAMYLCASSGGQGPLEQYFGPGTRLTVT.

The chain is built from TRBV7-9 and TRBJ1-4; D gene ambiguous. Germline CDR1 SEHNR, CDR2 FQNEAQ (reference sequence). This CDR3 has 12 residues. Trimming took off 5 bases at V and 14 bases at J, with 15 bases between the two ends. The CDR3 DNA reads TGTGCCAGCAGCGGGAGGACGGGCGGGCTGTTTTTT. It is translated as CASSGRTGGLFF.

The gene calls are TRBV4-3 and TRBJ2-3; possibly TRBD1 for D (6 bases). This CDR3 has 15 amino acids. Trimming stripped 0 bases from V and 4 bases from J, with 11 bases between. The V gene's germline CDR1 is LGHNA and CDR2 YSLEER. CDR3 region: CASSQDSGASDTQYF. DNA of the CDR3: TGCGCCAGCAGCCAAGATTCAGGGGCCTCAGATACGCAGTATTTT.

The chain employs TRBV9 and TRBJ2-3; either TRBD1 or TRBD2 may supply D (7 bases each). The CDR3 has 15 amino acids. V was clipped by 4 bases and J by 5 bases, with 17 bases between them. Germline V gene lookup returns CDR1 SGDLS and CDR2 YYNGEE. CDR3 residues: CASSPGGGVIDTQYF. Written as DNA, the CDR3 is TGTGCCAGCAGCCCAGGGGGAGGGGTTATAGATACGCAGTATTTT.